This T cell receptor (beta chain) was captured by sequencing in a study of blood T cell repertoires in COVID-19. Background on the study: PBMCs, B-cell-depleted T cells, or T cells were the source of the cDNA or gDNA that made up the material.

The table came from immunoSEQ multiplex PCR; TCRdb's copy has only in-frame clones and leaves some out. The sample lists some 300,000 clones, about 87% occurring once. In Seattle, patients joined the study during active infection and were tracked longitudinally. The sequence derives from a woman aged 50 to 60 with COVID-19, enrolled during active disease. The sequenced sample was peripheral blood.

The CDR3 bases are TGTGCCAGCAGCTTAGGTCCAGCGGGAAGCACAGATACGCAGTATTTT. Protein product: CASSLGPAGSTDTQYF. This chain connects TRBV7-2 to TRBJ2-3; TRBD2 agrees at 7 bases. The germline CDR1 and CDR2 sequences are SGHTA and FQGNSA. The CDR3 totals 16 residues. V lost 1 base to trimming and J lost 0 bases; unmatched junction nucleotides: 4.